This TCR beta chain was identified in a study of T-cell memory formation after mild COVID-19. TCRdb re-derived calls from the 5' RACE reads in MiXCR, one entry per CDR3 protein. The sample has roughly 340,000 distinct CDR3 sequences; 15% to 20% are singletons. The germline gives CDR1 MNHNS, CDR2 SASEGT. This CDR3 has 13 residues. V lost 4 bases and J 4 bases, leaving 7 bases between the germline ends. The V and J genes are TRBV6-1 and TRBJ1-4; no reliable D call. Sequencing was performed on PBMCs or a T cell subset sorted from them (not recorded which). This receptor was taken from a man aged 18 to 35 who had mild COVID-19 (a few samples of this study predate the infection). Cell type and time point are not known. The CDR3 DNA reads as TGTGCCAGCAGTGGAAGTTTTAATGAAAAACTGTTTTTT. Protein sequence: CASSGSFNEKLFF.